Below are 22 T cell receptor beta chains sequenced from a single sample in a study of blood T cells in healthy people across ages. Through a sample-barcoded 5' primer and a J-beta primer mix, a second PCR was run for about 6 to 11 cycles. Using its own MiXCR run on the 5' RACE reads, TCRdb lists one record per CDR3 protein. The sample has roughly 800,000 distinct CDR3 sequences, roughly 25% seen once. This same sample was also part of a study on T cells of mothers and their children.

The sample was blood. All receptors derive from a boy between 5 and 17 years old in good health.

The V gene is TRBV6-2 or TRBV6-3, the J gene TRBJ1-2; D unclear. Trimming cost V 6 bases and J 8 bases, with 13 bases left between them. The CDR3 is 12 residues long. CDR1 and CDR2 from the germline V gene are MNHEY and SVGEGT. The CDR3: CASSIQPWGYTF. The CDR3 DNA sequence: TGTGCCAGCAGCATACAGCCCTGGGGCTACACCTTC.

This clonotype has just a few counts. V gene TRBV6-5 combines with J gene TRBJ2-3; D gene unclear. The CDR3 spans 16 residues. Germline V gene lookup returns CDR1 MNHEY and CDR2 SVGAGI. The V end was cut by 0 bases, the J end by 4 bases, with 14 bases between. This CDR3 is CASSYSSLEAPDTQYF. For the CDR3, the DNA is TGTGCCAGCAGTTACTCGAGTCTGGAAGCACCAGATACGCAGTATTTT.

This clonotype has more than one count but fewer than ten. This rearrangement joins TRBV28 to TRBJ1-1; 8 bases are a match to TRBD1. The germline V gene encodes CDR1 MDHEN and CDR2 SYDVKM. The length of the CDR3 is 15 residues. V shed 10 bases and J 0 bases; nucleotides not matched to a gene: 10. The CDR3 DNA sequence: TGTGCCACCGCGGAAGACAGGGGCCTGAACACTGAAGCTTTCTTT. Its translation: CATAEDRGLNTEAFF.

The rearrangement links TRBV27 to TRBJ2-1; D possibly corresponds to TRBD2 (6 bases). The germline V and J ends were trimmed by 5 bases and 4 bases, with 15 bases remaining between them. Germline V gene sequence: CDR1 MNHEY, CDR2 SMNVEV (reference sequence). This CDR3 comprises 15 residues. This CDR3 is CASSPRDWQYNEQFF. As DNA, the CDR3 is TGTGCCAGCAGTCCGCGGGACTGGCAATACAATGAGCAGTTCTTC.

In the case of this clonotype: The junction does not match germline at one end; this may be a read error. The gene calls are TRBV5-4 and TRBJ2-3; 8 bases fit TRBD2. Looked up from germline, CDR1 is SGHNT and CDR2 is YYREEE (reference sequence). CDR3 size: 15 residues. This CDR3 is CAGSSKRERTDTQYF. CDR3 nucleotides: TGTGCCGGCAGTTCCAAGCGGGAGCGGACAGATACGCAGTATTTT. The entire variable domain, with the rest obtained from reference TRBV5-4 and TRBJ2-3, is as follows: ETGVTQSPTHLIKTRGQQVTLRCSSQSGHNTVSWYQQALGQGPQFIFQYYREEENGRGNFPPRFSGLQFPNYSSELNVNALELDDSALYLCAGSSKRERTDTQYFGPGTRLTVL.

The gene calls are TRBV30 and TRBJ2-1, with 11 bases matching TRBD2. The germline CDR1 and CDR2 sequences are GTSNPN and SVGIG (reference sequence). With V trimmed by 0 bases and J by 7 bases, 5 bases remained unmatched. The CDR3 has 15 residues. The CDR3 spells CAWSVLAGVINEQFF. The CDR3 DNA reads TGTGCCTGGAGTGTACTAGCGGGGGTGATTAATGAGCAGTTCTTC.

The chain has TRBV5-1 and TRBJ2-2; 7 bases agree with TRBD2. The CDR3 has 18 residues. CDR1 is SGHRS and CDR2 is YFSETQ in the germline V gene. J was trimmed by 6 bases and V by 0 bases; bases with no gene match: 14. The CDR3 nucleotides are TGCGCCAGCAGCTTGGGTACTAGCCTGCGGGAGAGGGCCGGGGAGCTGTTTTTT. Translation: CASSLGTSLRERAGELFF. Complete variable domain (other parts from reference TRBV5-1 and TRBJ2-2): KAGVTQTPRYLIKTRGQQVTLSCSPISGHRSVSWYQQTPGQGLQFLFEYFSETQRNKGNFPGRFSGRQFSNSRSEMNVSTLELGDSALYLCASSLGTSLRERAGELFFGEGSRLTVL.

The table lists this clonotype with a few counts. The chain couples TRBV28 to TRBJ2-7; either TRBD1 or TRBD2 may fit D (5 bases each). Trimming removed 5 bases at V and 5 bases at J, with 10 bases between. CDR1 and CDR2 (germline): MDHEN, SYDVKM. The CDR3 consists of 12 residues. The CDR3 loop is CASSKLGDEQYF. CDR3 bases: TGTGCCAGCAGTAAACTAGGGGACGAGCAGTACTTC. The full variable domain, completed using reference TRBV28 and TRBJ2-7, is DVKVTQSSRYLVKRTGEKVFLECVQDMDHENMFWYRQDPGLGLRLIYFSYDVKMKEKGDIPEGYSVSREKKERFSLILESASTNQTSMYLCASSKLGDEQYFGPGTRLTVT.

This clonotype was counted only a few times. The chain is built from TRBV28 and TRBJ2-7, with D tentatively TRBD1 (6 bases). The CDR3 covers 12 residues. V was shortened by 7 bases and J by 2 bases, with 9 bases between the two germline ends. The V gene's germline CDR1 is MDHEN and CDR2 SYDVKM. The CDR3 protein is CASNRVTYEQYF. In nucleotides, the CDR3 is TGTGCCAGCAACAGGGTAACCTACGAGCAGTACTTC. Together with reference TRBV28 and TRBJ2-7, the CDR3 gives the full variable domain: DVKVTQSSRYLVKRTGEKVFLECVQDMDHENMFWYRQDPGLGLRLIYFSYDVKMKEKGDIPEGYSVSREKKERFSLILESASTNQTSMYLCASNRVTYEQYFGPGTRLTVT.

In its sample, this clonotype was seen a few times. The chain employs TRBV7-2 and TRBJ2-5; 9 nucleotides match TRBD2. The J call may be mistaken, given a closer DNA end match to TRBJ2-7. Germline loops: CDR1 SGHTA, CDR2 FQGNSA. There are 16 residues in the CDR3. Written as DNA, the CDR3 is TGTGCCAGCAGCGGTCTTAGCGGGGGACAGCCCTACGAGCAGTACTTC. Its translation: CASSGLSGGQPYEQYF.

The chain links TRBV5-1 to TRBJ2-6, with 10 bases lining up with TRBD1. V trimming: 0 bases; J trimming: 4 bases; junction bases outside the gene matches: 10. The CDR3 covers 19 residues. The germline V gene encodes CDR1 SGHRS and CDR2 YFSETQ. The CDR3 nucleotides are TGCGCCAGCAGCTTGGCTGGGCGACAGGGGGCGGAAGGGGCCAACGTCCTGACTTTC. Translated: CASSLAGRQGAEGANVLTF.

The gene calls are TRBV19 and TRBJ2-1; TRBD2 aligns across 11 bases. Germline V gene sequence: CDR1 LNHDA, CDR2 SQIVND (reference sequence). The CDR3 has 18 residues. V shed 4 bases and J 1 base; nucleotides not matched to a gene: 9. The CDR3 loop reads CASSTSPIAGGSYNEQFF. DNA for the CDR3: TGTGCCAGTAGTACCTCCCCTATAGCGGGAGGGTCCTACAATGAGCAGTTCTTC.

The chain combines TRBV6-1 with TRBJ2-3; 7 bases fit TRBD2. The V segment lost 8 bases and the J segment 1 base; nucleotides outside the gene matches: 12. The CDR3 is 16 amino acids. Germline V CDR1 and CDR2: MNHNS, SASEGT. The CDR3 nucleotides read TGTGCCAGCTACTCGGGGACTACGAGCGGCACAGATACGCAGTATTTT. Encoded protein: CASYSGTTSGTDTQYF.

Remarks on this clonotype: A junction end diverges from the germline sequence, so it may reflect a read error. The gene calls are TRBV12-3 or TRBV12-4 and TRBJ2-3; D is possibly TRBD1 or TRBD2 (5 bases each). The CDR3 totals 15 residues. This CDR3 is CASSWTRGATDAQYF. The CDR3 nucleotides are TGTGCCAGCAGTTGGACCAGAGGGGCCACAGATGCGCAGTATTTT.

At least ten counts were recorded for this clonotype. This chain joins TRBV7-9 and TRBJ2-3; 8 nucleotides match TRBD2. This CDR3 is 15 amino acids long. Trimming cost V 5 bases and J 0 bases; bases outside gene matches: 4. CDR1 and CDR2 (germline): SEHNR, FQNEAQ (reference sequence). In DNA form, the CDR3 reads TGTGCCAGCAGCGCGCAGCGGGGGAGCACAGATACGCAGTATTTT. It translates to CASSAQRGSTDTQYF.

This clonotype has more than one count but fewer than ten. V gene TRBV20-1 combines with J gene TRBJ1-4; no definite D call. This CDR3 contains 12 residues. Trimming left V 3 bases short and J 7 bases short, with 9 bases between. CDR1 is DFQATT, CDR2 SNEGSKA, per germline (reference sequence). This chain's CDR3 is CSARFGGEKLFF. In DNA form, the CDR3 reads TGCAGTGCTAGGTTCGGCGGTGAAAAACTGTTTTTT.

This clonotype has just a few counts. CDR3 protein: CASSEGLSYNSPLHF. CDR3 bases: TGTGCCAGCAGTGAGGGCCTCTCCTATAATTCACCCCTCCACTTT. J is TRBJ1-6 and V is TRBV2, with D hard to call. The germline V gene has CDR1 SNHLY and CDR2 FYNNEI. The CDR3 spans 15 residues. Trimming took 3 bases from V and 0 from J, leaving 6 bases between them.

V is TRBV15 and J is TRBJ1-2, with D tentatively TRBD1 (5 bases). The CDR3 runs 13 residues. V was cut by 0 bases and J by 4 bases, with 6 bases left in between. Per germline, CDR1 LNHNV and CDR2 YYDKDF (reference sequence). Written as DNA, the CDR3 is TGTGCCACCAGCAGAGATGGGACCTATGGCTACACCTTC. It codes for CATSRDGTYGYTF.

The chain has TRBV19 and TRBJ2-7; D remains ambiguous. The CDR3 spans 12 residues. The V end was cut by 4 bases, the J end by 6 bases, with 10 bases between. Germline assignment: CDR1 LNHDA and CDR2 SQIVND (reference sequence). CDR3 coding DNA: TGTGCCAGTAGTACCCCGCCAGCCGAGCAGTACTTC. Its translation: CASSTPPAEQYF.

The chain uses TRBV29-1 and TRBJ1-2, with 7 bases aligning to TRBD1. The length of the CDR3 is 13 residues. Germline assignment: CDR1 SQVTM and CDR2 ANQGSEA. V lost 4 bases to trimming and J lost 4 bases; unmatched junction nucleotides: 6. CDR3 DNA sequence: TGCAGCGTTGGGCCCCAGGGGGGCTATGGCTACACCTTC. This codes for CSVGPQGGYGYTF. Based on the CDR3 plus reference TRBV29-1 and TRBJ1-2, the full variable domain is SAVISQKPSRDICQRGTSLTIQCQVDSQVTMMFWYRQQPGQSLTLIATANQGSEATYESGFVIDKFPISRPNLTFSTLTVSNMSPEDSSIYLCSVGPQGGYGYTFGSGTRLTVV.

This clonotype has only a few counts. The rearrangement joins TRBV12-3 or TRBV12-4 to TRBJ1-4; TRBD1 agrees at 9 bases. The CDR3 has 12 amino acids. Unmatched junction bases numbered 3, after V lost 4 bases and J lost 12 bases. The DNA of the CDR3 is TGTGCCAGCAGTTATGACAGGGGGGAACTGTTTTTT. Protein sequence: CASSYDRGELFF.

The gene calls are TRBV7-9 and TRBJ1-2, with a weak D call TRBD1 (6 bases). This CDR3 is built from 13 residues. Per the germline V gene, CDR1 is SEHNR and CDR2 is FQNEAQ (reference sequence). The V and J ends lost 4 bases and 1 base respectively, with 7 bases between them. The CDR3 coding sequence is TGTGCCAGCAGCTCGGGACATAACTATGGCTACACCTTC. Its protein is CASSSGHNYGYTF. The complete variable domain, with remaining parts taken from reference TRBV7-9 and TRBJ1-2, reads DTGVSQNPRHKITKRGQNVTFRCDPISEHNRLYWYRQTLGQGPEFLTYFQNEAQLEKSRLLSDRFSAERPKGSFSTLEIQRTEQGDSAMYLCASSSGHNYGYTFGSGTRLTVV.